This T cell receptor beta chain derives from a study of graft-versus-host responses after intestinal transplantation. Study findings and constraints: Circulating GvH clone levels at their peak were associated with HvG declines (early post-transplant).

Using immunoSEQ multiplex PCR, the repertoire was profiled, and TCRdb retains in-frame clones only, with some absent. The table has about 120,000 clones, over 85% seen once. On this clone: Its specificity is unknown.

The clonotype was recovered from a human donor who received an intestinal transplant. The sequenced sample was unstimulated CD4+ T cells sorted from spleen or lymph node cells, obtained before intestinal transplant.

This CDR3 is CASSPSTAYEQYF. The CDR3, as DNA: TGTGCCAGCAGTCCTAGCACCGCCTACGAGCAGTACTTC. The rearrangement uses TRBV28 and TRBJ2-5, with a possible D match to TRBD2 (5 bases). The end of the DNA is better explained by TRBJ2-7, so the J call may be wrong. CDR1 is MDHEN, CDR2 SYDVKM, per germline. The CDR3 contains 13 residues.